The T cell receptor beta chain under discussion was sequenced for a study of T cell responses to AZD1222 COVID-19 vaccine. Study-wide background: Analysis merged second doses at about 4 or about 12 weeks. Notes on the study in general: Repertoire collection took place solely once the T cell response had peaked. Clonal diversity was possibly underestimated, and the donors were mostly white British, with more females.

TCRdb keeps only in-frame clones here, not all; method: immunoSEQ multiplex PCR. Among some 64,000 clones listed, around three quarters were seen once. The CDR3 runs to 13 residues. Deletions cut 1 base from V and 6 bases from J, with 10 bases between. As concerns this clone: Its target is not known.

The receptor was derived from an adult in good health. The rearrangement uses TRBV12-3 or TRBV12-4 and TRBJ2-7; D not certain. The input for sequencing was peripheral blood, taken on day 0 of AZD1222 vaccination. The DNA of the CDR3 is TGTGCCAGCAGTTTAGGGCGTACGAGCGAGCAGTACTTC. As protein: CASSLGRTSEQYF.